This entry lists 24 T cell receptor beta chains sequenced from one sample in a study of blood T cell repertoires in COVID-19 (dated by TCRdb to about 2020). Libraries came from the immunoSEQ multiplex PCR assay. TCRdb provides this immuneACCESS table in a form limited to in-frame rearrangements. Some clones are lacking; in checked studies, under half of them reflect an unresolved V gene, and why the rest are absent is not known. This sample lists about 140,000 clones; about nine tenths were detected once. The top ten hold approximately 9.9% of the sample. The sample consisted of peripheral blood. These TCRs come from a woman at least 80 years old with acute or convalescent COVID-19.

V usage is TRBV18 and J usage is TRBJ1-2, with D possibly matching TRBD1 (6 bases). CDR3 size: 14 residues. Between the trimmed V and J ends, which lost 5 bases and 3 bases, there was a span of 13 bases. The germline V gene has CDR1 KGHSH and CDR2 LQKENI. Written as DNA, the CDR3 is TGTGCCAGCTCATGGGAGCAGGGGTACTATGGCTACACCTTC. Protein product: CASSWEQGYYGYTF. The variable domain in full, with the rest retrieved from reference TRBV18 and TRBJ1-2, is NAGVMQNPRHLVRRRGQEARLRCSPMKGHSHVYWYRQLPEEGLKFMVYLQKENIIDESGMPKERFSAEFPKEGPSILRIQQVVRGDSAAYFCASSWEQGYYGYTFGSGTRLTVV.

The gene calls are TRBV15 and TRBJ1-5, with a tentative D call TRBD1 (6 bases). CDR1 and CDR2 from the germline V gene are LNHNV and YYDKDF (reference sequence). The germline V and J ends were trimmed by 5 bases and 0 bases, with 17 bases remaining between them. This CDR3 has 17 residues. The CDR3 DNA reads TGTGCCACCAGCGGGGGTGACAGGAGACCTAGCAATCAGCCCCAGCATTTT. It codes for CATSGGDRRPSNQPQHF. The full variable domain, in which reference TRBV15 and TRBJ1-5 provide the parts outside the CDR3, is DAMVIQNPRYQVTQFGKPVTLSCSQTLNHNVMYWYQQKSSQAPKLLFHYYDKDFNNEADTPDNFQSRRPNTSFCFLDIRSPGLGDTAMYLCATSGGDRRPSNQPQHFGDGTRLSIL.

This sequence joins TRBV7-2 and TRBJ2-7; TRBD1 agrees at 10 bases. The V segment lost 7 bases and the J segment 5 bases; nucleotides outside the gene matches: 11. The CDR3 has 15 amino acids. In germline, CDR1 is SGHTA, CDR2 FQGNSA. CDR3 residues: CASNRQGQGYNEQYF. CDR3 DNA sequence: TGTGCCAGCAACCGACAGGGACAGGGGTACAACGAGCAGTACTTC.

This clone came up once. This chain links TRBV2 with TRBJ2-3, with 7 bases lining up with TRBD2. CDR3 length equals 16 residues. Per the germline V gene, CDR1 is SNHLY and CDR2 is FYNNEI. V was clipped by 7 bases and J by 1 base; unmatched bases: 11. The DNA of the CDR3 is TGTGCCAGCAATCTACTAGCGTCGAGTGGCACAGATACGCAGTATTTT. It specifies CASNLLASSGTDTQYF. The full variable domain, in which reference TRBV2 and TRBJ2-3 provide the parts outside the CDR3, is EPEVTQTPSHQVTQMGQEVILRCVPISNHLYFYWYRQILGQKVEFLVSFYNNEISEKSEIFDDQFSVERPDGSNFTLKIRSTKLEDSAMYFCASNLLASSGTDTQYFGPGTRLTVL.

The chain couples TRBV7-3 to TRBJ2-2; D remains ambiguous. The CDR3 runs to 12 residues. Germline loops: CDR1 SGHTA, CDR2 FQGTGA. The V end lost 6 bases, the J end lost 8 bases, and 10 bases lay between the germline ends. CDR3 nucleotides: TGTGCCAGCAGTACTAATATGGGGGAGCTGTTTTTT. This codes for CASSTNMGELFF.

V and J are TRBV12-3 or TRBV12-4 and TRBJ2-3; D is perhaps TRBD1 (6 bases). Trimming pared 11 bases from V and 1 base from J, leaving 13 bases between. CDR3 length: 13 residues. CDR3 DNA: TGTGCCGAGGGGGAGTGGGGCACAGATACGCAGTATTTT. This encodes CAEGEWGTDTQYF.

CDR3 region: CASSPGAGTPQETQYF. The CDR3 nucleotides read TGTGCCAGCAGCCCCGGAGCGGGGACCCCCCAAGAGACCCAGTACTTC. The chain uses TRBV5-4 and TRBJ2-5; 7 bases fit TRBD2. Trimming took 4 bases from V and 1 from J; bases not matched to a gene: 10. This CDR3 spans 16 amino acids. Germline V gene lookup returns CDR1 SGHNT and CDR2 YYREEE (reference sequence).

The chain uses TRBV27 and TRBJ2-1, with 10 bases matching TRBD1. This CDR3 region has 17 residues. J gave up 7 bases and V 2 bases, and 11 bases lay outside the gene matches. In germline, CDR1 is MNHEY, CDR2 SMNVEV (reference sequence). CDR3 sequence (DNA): TGTGCCAGCAGTTTAGTTTCGGGGACAGGGGTAAGAAATGAGCAGTTCTTC. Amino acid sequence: CASSLVSGTGVRNEQFF.

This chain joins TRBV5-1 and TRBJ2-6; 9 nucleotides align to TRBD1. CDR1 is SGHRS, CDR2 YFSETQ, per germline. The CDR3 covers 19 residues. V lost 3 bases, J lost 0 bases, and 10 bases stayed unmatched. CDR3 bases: TGCGCCAGCAGCTACCATCCGGGACAGGGCCTCTCTGGGGCCAACGTCCTGACTTTC. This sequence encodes CASSYHPGQGLSGANVLTF.

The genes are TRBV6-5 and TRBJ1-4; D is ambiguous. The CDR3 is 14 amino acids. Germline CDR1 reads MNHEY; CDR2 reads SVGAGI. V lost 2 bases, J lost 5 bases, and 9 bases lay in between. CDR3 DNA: TGTGCCAGCAGTTACGGTCCGGGAAATGAAAAACTGTTTTTT. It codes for CASSYGPGNEKLFF.

CDR3: CAISEGGTNNSPLHF. The CDR3 DNA reads as TGTGCCATCAGTGAGGGGGGGACCAATAATTCACCCCTCCACTTT. The chain employs TRBV10-3 and TRBJ1-6, with D tentatively TRBD1 (5 bases). CDR1 and CDR2 (germline): ENHRY, SYGVKD. The CDR3 length is 15 residues. V shed 2 bases and J shed 5 bases, with 10 bases lying between them.

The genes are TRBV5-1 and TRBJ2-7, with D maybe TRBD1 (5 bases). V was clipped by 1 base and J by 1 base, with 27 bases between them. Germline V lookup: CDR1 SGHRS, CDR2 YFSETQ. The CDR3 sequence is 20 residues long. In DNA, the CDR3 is TGCGCCAGCAGCTTGTCTCCCCCCCCCAGGGTTGAACTCGGGTCCTACGAGCAGTACTTC. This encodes CASSLSPPPRVELGSYEQYF.

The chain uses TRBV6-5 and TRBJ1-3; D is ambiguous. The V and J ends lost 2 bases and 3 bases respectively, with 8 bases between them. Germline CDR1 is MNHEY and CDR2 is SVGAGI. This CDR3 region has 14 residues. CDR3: CASSYSPGGNTIYF. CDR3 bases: TGTGCCAGCAGTTACAGTCCGGGTGGAAACACCATATATTTT.

The CDR3 protein is CASSLTGLGYTF. The CDR3 bases are TGTGCCAGTAGTTTAACAGGGCTAGGCTACACCTTC. V usage is TRBV19 and J usage is TRBJ1-2; tentative D call: TRBD1 (6 bases). The CDR3 is 12 amino acids. The germline gives CDR1 LNHDA, CDR2 SQIVND (reference sequence). V dropped 5 bases and J dropped 8 bases, with 12 bases sitting between them.

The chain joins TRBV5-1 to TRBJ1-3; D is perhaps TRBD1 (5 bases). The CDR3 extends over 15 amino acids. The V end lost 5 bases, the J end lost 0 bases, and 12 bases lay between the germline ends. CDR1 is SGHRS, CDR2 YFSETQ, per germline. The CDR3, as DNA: TGCGCCAGCAGTCGCGGGACGATCTCTGGAAACACCATATATTTT. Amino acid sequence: CASSRGTISGNTIYF. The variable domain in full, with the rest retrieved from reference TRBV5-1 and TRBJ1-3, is KAGVTQTPRYLIKTRGQQVTLSCSPISGHRSVSWYQQTPGQGLQFLFEYFSETQRNKGNFPGRFSGRQFSNSRSEMNVSTLELGDSALYLCASSRGTISGNTIYFGEGSWLTVV.

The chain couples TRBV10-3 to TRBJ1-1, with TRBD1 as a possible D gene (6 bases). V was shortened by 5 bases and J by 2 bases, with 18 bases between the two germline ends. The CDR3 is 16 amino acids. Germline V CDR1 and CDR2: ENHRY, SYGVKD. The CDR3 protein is CAISPVRGGGNTEAFF. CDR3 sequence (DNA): TGTGCCATCAGTCCTGTACGGGGAGGGGGAAACACTGAAGCTTTCTTT.

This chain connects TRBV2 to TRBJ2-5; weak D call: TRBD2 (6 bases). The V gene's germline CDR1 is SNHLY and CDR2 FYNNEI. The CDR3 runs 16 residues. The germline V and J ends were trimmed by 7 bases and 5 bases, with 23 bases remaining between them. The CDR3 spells CASTDLGSRLGETQYF. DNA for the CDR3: TGTGCCAGCACCGACCTCGGGAGCAGGCTAGGGGAGACCCAGTACTTC.

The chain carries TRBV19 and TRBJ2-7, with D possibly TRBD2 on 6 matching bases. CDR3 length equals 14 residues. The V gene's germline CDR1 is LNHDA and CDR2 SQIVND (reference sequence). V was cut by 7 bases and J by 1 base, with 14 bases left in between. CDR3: CASTPTRRSYEQYF. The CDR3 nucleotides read TGTGCCAGTACCCCGACTAGGAGGTCCTACGAGCAGTACTTC.

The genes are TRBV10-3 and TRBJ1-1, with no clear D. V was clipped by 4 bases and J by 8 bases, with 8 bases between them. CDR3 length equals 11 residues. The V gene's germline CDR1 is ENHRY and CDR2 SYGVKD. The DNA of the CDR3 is TGTGCCATCAGTGCGGAGGGAGAAGCTTTCTTT. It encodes CAISAEGEAFF.

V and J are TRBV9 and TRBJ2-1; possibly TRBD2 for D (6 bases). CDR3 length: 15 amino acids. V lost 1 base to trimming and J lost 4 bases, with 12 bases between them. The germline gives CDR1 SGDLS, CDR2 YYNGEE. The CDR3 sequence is CASSVISGLYNEQFF. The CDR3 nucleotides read TGTGCCAGCAGCGTAATAAGCGGGCTATACAATGAGCAGTTCTTC.

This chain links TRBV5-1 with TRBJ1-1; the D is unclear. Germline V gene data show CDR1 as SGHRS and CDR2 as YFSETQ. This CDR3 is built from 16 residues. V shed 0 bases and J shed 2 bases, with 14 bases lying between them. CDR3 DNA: TGCGCCAGCAGCTTGGGGCGAAGACAATTCAACACTGAAGCTTTCTTT. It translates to CASSLGRRQFNTEAFF.

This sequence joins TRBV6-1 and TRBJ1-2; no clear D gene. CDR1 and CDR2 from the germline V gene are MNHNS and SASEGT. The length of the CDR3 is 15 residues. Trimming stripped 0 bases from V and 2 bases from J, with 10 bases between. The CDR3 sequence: CASSEAAGLNYGYTF. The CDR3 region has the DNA TGTGCCAGCAGTGAAGCGGCGGGGTTGAACTATGGCTACACCTTC.

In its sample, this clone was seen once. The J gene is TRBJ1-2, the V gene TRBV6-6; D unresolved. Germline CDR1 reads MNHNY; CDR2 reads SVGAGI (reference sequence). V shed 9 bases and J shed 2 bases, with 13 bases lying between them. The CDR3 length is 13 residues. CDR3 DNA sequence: TGTGCCAGTAGCCCGCCGGAAAACTATGGCTACACCTTC. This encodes CASSPPENYGYTF.

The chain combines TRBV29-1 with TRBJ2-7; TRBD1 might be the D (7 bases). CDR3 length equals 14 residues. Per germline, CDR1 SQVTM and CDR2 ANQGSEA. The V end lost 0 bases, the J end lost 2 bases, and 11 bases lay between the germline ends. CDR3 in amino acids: CSVEEQGGTYEQYF. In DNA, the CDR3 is TGCAGCGTTGAAGAGCAGGGGGGTACCTACGAGCAGTACTTC.